The clone carrying this T cell receptor (beta chain) was found a few times. Its antigen remains unidentified. The data were obtained in a study of blood T cells in healthy people across ages. General observations from the study: PBMCs that were unsorted prevented a conclusive naive versus antigen-experienced comparison. Calculation of diversity from one million T cells yielded estimates considered to be underestimates.

The sample providers were healthy Caucasian people from Russia, aged roughly 6 to 95. Total RNA amounts of at least 6 micrograms were extracted per sample. The CDR3 runs 15 residues. CDR1 is DFQATT and CDR2 is SNEGSKA in the germline V gene (reference sequence). The V gene lost 3 bases and the J gene lost 5 bases, with 19 bases spanning the gap. A second 7 to 11 cycle PCR used barcoded and J-beta primers. In TCRdb, the 5' RACE reads were re-called with MiXCR into one record per CDR3 protein. The sample contains hundreds of thousands of distinct CDR3 sequences, less than 45% of which appear only once. This TCR was recovered from a man of 80 years or more in good health. The material sequenced was blood. The chain links TRBV20-1 to TRBJ2-5; either TRBD1 or TRBD2 may supply D (5 bases each). DNA of the CDR3: TGCAGTGCTAGGCCCGGGGCCCAAGTGCTCGAGACCCAGTACTTC. Residues: CSARPGAQVLETQYF.